The clone carrying this TCR beta chain was seen many times. Antigen: not known. The primer mix had 60 V beta and 13 J beta primers. The repertoire was sequenced with immunoSEQ multiplex PCR; TCRdb's copy has only in-frame clones and lacks some. The sample records about 90,000 clones, about four fifths being singletons. This sample is part of a study of glioma-infiltrating T cells after dendritic cell vaccination. Study-wide results and caveats: Estimated pretreatment TIL content predicted outcome after dendritic cell vaccination.

This CDR3 is 16 amino acids long. Germline V gene data show CDR1 as ENHRY and CDR2 as SYGVKD. The junction had 8 bases not matched to a gene; V was cut back by 6 bases and J by 0 bases. Time point of the sample: after dendritic cell vaccination, including at tumor progression/relapse. Fresh-frozen tumor tissue and more than two years of survival data were available for all. The chain joins TRBV10-3 to TRBJ2-7; 10 nucleotides match TRBD1. This sample comprised blood, obtained after dendritic cell vaccination. The sequence was collected from a human donor with glioblastoma. In DNA form, the CDR3 reads TGTGCCATCAGCGTACCGGGACAGGGGAGCTCCTACGAGCAGTACTTC. It is translated as CAISVPGQGSSYEQYF.